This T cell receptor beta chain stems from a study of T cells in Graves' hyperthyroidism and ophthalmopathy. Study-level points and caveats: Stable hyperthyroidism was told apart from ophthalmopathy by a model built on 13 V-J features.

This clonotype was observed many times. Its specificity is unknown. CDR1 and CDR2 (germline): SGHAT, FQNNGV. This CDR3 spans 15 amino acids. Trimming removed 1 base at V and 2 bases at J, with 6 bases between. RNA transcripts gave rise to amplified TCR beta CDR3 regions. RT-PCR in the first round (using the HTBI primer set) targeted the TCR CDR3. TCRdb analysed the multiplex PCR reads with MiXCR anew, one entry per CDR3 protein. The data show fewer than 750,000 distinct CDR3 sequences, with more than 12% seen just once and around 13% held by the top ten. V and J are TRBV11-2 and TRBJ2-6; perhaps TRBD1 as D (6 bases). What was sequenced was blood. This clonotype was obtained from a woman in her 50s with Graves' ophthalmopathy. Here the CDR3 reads CASSLGTAGANVLTF. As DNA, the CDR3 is TGTGCCAGCAGCTTAGGGACAGCTGGGGCCAACGTCCTGACTTTC.